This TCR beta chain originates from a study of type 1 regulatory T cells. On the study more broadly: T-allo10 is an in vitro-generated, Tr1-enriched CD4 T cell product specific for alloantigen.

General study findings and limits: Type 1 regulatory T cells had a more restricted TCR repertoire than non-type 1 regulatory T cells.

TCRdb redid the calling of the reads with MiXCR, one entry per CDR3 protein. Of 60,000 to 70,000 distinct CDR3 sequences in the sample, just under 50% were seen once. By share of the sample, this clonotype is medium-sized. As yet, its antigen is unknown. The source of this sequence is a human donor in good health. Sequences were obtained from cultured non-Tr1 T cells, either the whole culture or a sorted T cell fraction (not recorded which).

CDR3 protein: CASSWGGDTEAFF. CDR3 coding DNA: TGCGCCAGCAGCTGGGGGGGGGACACTGAAGCTTTCTTT. The chain combines TRBV5-1 with TRBJ1-1; possibly TRBD1 for D (5 bases). The ends were cut back, 3 bases at V and 3 bases at J, with 9 bases in the middle. The V gene's germline CDR1 is SGHRS and CDR2 YFSETQ. The CDR3 spans 13 residues.